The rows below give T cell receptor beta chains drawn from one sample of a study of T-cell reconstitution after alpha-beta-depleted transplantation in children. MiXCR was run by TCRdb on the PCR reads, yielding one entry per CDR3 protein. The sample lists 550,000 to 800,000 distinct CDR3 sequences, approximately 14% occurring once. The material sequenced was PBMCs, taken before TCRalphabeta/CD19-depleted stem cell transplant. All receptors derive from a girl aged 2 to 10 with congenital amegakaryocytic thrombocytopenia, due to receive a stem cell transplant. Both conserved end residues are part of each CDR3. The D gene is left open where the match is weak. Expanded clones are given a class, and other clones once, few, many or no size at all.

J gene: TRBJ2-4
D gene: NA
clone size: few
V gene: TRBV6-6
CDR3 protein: CAVMDEKNIQYF
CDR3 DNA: TGTGCCGTTATGGACGAGAAAAACATTCAGTACTTC

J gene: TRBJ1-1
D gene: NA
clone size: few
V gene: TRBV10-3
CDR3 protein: CAISETVLPFAFF
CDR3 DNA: TGTGCCATCAGTGAGACGGTACTCCCCTTTGCTTTCTTT

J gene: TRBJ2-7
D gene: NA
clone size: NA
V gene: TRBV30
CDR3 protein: CAWSTGTWASYEQYF
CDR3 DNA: TGTGCCTGGAGTACCGGGACTTGGGCCTCCTACGAGCAGTACTTC

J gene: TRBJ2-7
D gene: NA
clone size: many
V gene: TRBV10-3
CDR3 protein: CAISSGIYEQYF
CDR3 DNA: TGTGCCATCAGCTCCGGGATTTACGAGCAGTACTTC

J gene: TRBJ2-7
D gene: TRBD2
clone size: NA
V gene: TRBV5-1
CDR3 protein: CASSTRTSGLSYEQYF
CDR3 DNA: TGCGCCAGCAGCACCCGGACTAGCGGACTCTCCTACGAGCAGTACTTC

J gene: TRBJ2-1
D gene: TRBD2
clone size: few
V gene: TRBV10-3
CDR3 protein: CAISGAGLSYNEQFF
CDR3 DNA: TGTGCCATCAGTGGAGCGGGACTGTCCTACAATGAGCAGTTCTTC

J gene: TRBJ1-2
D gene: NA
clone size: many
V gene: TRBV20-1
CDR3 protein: CSALPGLSSYGYTF
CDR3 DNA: TGCAGTGCCTTACCGGGACTGTCATCCTATGGCTACACCTTC

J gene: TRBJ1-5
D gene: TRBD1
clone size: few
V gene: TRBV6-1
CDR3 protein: CASTETGLRNNQPQHF
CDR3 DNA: TGTGCCAGCACCGAGACAGGGCTGCGGAACAATCAGCCCCAGCATTTT

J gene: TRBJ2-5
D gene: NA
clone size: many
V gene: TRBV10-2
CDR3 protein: CASSESDGQETQYF
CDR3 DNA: TGCGCCAGCAGTGAGTCGGACGGCCAAGAGACCCAGTACTTC

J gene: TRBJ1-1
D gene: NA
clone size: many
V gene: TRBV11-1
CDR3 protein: CASSDSRDTRFGDTEAFF
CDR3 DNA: TGTGCCAGCAGCGATAGCCGGGACACAAGGTTTGGGGACACTGAAGCTTTCTTT

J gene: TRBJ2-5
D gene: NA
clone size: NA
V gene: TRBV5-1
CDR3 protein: CASAGDFQETQYF
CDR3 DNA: TGCGCCAGCGCCGGGGACTTCCAAGAGACCCAGTACTTC

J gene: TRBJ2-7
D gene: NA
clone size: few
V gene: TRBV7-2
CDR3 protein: CASSQTSSAYEQYF
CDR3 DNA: TGTGCCAGCAGTCAAACTAGTTCGGCCTACGAGCAGTACTTC

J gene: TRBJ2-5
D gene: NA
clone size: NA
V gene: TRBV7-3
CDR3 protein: CASSSPALETQYF
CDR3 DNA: TGTGCCAGCAGCTCCCCGGCCTTGGAGACCCAGTACTTC

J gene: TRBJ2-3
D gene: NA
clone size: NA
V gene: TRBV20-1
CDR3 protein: CSVAYDTDTQYF
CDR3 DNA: TGCAGTGTTGCCTACGATACAGATACGCAGTATTTT

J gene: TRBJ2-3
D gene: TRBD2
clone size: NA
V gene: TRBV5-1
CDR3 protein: CASSLELAGAGDTQYF
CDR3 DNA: TGCGCCAGCAGCTTGGAACTAGCGGGAGCAGGGGATACGCAGTATTTT

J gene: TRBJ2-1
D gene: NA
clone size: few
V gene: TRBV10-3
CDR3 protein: CAISESANEQFF
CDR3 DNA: TGTGCCATCAGTGAGTCCGCGAATGAGCAGTTCTTC

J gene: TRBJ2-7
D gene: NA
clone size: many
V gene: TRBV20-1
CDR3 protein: CSARVTGLTYEQYF
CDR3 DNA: TGCAGTGCTAGAGTTACAGGTTTAACCTACGAGCAGTACTTC

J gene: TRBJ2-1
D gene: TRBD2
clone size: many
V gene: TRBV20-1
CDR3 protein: CSARKTSVSEQFF
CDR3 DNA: TGCAGTGCTCGTAAAACTAGCGTCAGTGAGCAGTTCTTC

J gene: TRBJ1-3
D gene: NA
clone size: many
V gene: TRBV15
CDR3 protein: CATSREPHSGNTIYF
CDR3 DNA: TGTGCCACCAGCAGAGAACCCCACTCTGGAAACACCATATATTTT

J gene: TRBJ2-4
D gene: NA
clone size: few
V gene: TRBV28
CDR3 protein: CASSDPGKNIQYF
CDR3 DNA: TGTGCCAGCAGTGATCCAGGGAAAAACATTCAGTACTTC

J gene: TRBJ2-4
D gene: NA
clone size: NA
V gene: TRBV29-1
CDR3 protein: CSVEEGPLAKNIQYF
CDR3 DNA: TGCAGCGTTGAAGAGGGTCCACTAGCCAAAAACATTCAGTACTTC

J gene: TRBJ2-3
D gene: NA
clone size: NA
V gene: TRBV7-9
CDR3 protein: CGSTADTQYF
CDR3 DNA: TGTGGCAGCACAGCGGATACGCAGTATTTT

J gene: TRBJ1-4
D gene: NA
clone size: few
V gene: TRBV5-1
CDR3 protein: CASSPARATNEKLFF
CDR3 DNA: TGCGCCAGCAGCCCGGCCCGAGCAACTAATGAAAAACTGTTTTTT

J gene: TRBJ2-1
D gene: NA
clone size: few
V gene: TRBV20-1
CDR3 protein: CSARASFLPLAGSNEQFF
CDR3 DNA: TGCAGTGCTAGAGCCTCCTTCCTTCCCCTAGCAGGAAGCAATGAGCAGTTCTTC

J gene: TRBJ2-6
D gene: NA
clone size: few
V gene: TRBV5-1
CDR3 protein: CASSFGGDGANVLTF
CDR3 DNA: TGCGCCAGCAGCTTTGGAGGGGATGGGGCCAACGTCCTGACTTTC

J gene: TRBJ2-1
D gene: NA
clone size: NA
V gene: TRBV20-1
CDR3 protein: CSASAEGRDNEQFF
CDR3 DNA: TGCAGTGCTAGCGCGGAGGGCCGGGACAATGAGCAGTTCTTC

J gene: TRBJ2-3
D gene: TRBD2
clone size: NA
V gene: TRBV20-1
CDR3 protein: CSASSAGAGDTQYF
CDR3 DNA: TGCAGTGCTAGTTCCGCGGGAGCGGGAGATACGCAGTATTTT

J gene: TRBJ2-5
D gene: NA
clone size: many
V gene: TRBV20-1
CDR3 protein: CSARGEQGVETQYF
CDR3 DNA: TGCAGTGCTAGAGGGGAACAGGGTGTGGAGACCCAGTACTTC

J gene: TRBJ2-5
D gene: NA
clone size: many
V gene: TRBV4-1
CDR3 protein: CASSQPLGPETQYF
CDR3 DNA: TGCGCCAGCAGCCAACCTCTGGGTCCAGAGACCCAGTACTTC

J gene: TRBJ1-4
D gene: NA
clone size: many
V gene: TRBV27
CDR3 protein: CASRGTRGKGLFF
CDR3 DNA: TGTGCCAGCAGAGGGACACGGGGGAAGGGTCTGTTTTTT

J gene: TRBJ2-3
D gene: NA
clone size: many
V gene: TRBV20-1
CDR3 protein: CSAMNPVTDTQYF
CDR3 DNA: TGCAGTGCAATGAACCCCGTCACAGATACGCAGTATTTT

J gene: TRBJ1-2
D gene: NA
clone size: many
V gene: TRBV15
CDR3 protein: CATSRDATEANYGYTF
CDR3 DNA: TGTGCCACCAGCAGAGATGCGACAGAAGCTAACTATGGCTACACCTTC

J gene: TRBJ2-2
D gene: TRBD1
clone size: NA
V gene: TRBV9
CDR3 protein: CASSVANLDRATGELFF
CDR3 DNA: TGTGCCAGCAGCGTAGCTAACCTGGACAGGGCCACCGGGGAGCTGTTTTTT

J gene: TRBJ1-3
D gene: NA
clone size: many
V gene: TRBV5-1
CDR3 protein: CASSLGQRLNSGNTIYF
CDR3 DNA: TGCGCCAGCAGCTTGGGCCAGCGATTAAACTCTGGAAACACCATATATTTT

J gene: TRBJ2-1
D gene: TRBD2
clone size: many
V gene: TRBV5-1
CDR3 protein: CASGLALNEQFF
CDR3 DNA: TGCGCCAGCGGACTAGCGCTTAATGAGCAGTTCTTC

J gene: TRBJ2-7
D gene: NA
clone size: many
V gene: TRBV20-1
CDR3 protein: CSALSGSSYEQYF
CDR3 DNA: TGCAGTGCCCTGTCGGGTAGCTCCTACGAGCAGTACTTC

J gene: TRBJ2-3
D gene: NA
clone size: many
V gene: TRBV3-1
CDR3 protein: CASSQWSRIARKYTDTQYF
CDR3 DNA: TGTGCCAGCAGCCAATGGTCGAGAATAGCGAGAAAATACACAGATACGCAGTATTTT

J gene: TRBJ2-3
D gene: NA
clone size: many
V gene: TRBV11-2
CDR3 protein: CASTFLSTDTQYF
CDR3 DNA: TGTGCCAGCACCTTCCTAAGCACAGATACGCAGTATTTT

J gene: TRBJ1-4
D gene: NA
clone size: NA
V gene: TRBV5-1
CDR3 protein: CASSPGTVQNEKLFF
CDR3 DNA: TGCGCCAGCAGCCCCGGCACGGTTCAGAATGAAAAACTGTTTTTT

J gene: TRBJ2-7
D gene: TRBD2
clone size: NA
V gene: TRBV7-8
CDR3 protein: CASSARSILGLLAGDEQYF
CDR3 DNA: TGTGCCAGCAGCGCCCGATCGATACTCGGGCTGCTAGCGGGAGACGAGCAGTACTTC

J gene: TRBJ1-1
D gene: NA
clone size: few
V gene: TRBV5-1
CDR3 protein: CASSAGLNEDTEAFF
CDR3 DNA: TGCGCCAGCAGCGCCGGGCTTAACGAGGACACTGAAGCTTTCTTT

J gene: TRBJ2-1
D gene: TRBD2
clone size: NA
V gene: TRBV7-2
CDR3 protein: CASSLQASGYNEQFF
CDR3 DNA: TGTGCCAGCAGCTTACAAGCTAGCGGTTACAATGAGCAGTTCTTC

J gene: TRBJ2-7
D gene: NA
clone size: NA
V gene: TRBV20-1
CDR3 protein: CSASPLGSLDEQYF
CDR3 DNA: TGCAGTGCTAGTCCCCTCGGGAGTCTCGACGAGCAGTACTTC

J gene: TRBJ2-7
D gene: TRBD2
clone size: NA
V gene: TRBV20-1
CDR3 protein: CSAPLAGGPREQYF
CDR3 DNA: TGCAGTGCCCCACTAGCGGGAGGGCCTAGGGAGCAGTACTTC

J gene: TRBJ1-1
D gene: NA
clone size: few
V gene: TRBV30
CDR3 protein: CAWEPIVLNEAFF
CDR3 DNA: TGTGCCTGGGAGCCTATAGTGCTAAACGAAGCTTTCTTT

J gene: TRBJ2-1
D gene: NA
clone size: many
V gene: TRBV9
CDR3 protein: CASSVKGRDDEQFF
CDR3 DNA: TGTGCCAGCAGCGTAAAGGGGCGGGATGATGAGCAGTTCTTC

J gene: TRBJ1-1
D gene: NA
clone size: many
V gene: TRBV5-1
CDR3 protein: CASSSRTAPLNTEAFF
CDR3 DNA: TGCGCCAGCAGCTCCCGGACGGCGCCGCTGAACACTGAAGCTTTCTTT

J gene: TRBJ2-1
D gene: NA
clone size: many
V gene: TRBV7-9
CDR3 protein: CASSLTSVTYSYNEQFF
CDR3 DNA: TGTGCCAGCAGCTTAACAAGCGTCACTTACTCCTACAATGAGCAGTTCTTC

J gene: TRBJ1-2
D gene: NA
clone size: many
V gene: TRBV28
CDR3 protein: CASSLWDFTGYTF
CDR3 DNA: TGTGCCAGCAGTTTGTGGGATTTCACGGGCTACACCTTC

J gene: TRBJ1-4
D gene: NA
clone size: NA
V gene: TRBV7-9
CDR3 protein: CASSFSREKLFF
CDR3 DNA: TGTGCCAGCAGCTTTTCCAGGGAAAAACTGTTTTTT

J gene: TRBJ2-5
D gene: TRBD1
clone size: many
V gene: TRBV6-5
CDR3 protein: CASSYSTGGETQYF
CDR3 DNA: TGTGCCAGCAGTTACTCGACAGGGGGAGAGACCCAGTACTTC

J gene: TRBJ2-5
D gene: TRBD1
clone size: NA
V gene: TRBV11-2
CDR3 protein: CASSLDPGQGSQETQYF
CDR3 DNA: TGTGCCAGCAGCTTAGACCCGGGACAGGGGTCGCAAGAGACCCAGTACTTC

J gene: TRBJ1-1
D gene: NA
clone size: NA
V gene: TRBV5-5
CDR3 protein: CASSLMRGNTEAFF
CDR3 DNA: TGTGCCAGCAGCTTGATGAGGGGGAACACTGAAGCTTTCTTT

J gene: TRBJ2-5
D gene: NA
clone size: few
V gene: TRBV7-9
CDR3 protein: CASSPGGPGVDQETQYF
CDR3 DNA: TGTGCCAGCAGCCCGGGGGGCCCCGGGGTAGACCAAGAGACCCAGTACTTC